A selection of T cell receptor beta chains follows, all from one sample in a study of T cell changes during pregnancy in multiple sclerosis. The protocol was immunoSEQ multiplex PCR, while the TCRdb copy is restricted to in-frame clones and leaves out a portion. The table records approximately 28,000 clones, 92% of them present only once. This specimen consisted of peripheral blood, obtained in the first trimester of pregnancy. Receptors originate from a female donor in good health, enrolled as a control in a pregnancy study. CDR3s include the opening cysteine and the closing phenylalanine or tryptophan. D genes are given only for firm matches. For some rows the clone size is stated as once, few or many, or as a class when expanded; others skip it.

abundance,j_gene,v_gene,d_gene,CDR3nt,CDR3aa
-,TRBJ2-5,TRBV10-3,-,TGTGCCACCGGAGCGGAACTGGGATGGGGAGAGACCCAGTACTTC,CATGAELGWGETQYF
-,TRBJ2-2,TRBV7-2,TRBD2,TGTGCCAGCAGCCGCGGGGGTTACACCGGGGAGCTGTTTTTT,CASSRGGYTGELFF
once,TRBJ2-2,TRBV7-2,-,TGTGCCAGCACAAGGGGGGGTTTGGGCGGGGAGCTGTTTTTT,CASTRGGLGGELFF
once,TRBJ1-4,TRBV5-6,TRBD1,TGTGCCAGCAGCACCGGGACAGGGGGCCCAAATGAAAAACTGTTTTTT,CASSTGTGGPNEKLFF
-,TRBJ2-7,TRBV5-6,TRBD2,TGTGCCAGCAGCCCGATGACTAGCGGAAACTCCTACGAGCAGTACTTC,CASSPMTSGNSYEQYF
few,TRBJ1-5,TRBV6-5,-,TGTGCCAGCAGCTCCGGGTCCTACGGGGCCCAGCATTTT,CASSSGSYGAQHF
-,TRBJ1-2,TRBV27,-,TGTGCCAGCAGTCCTGGGGCTCCCTATGGCTACACCTTC,CASSPGAPYGYTF
-,TRBJ1-6,TRBV19,TRBD1,TGTGCCAGTAGTATCCCGGCAGGGGGCGGTTCACCCCTCCACTTT,CASSIPAGGGSPLHF
-,TRBJ2-1,TRBV7-6,TRBD1,TGTGCCAGCAGTCCGACAGGGTATGGTAACAATGAGCAGTTCTTC,CASSPTGYGNNEQFF
-,TRBJ1-1,TRBV5-5,TRBD1,TGTGCCAGCAGCTTTCAGGGGGTGCACGGAGTGAACACTGAAGCTTTCTTT,CASSFQGVHGVNTEAFF
-,TRBJ2-5,TRBV4-3,-,TGCGCCAGCAGCCAAGAGGGGGGACGGAGCCACCAAGAGACCCAGTACTTC,CASSQEGGRSHQETQYF
-,TRBJ1-5,TRBV19,TRBD1,TGTGCCAGTAGTAAGGACAGGGGGCGAGATCAGCCCCAGCATTTT,CASSKDRGRDQPQHF
-,TRBJ1-5,TRBV5-5,TRBD1,TGTGCCAGCAGCCACAGACAGGGCCCGAATCAGCCCCAGCATTTT,CASSHRQGPNQPQHF
-,TRBJ1-1,TRBV29-1,TRBD1,TGCAGCGTCCCTTCCCGGGACAGGGGGCTAAGCACTGAAGCTTTCTTT,CSVPSRDRGLSTEAFF
once,TRBJ1-2,TRBV30,-,TGTGCCTGGAGTGTCTCCCGGACAGCTAACTATGGCTACACCTTC,CAWSVSRTANYGYTF
-,TRBJ2-2,TRBV25-1,-,TGTGCCAGCAGCGGGACTCTGGCTAGCACCGGGGAGCTGTTTTTT,CASSGTLASTGELFF
-,TRBJ2-2,TRBV10-3,TRBD1,TGTGCCATCAGTAAGGGACAGGGGGGAATTTCCGGGGAGCTGTTTTTT,CAISKGQGGISGELFF
-,TRBJ2-1,TRBV4-3,-,TGCGCCAGCAGCCAAGGGGGGCCGGGCAATGAGCAGTTCTTC,CASSQGGPGNEQFF
-,TRBJ1-1,TRBV5-6,TRBD1,TGTGCCAGCAGCTGGGACAGGTCGGCCACTGAAGCTTTCTTT,CASSWDRSATEAFF
-,TRBJ1-4,TRBV27,TRBD1,TGTGCCAGCAGTCTTACGGGGACAGGGTGGGAAAAACTGTTTTTT,CASSLTGTGWEKLFF
-,TRBJ2-1,TRBV5-1,TRBD2,TGCGCCAGCAGCCTGGGGCCCGACGGGACTATAGGGTTCTTC,CASSLGPDGTIGFF
-,TRBJ2-7,TRBV16,TRBD1,TGTGCCAGCAGCCACCGGGACAGGGTTGAGCAGTACTTC,CASSHRDRVEQYF
-,TRBJ2-2,TRBV2,-,TGTGCCAGCAGTGAAGAGTCAAGAGTCGGGGAGCTGTTTTTT,CASSEESRVGELFF
-,TRBJ2-7,TRBV7-9,-,TGTGCCAGCAGCTCAACGGGACAAGCCTACGAGCAGTACTTC,CASSSTGQAYEQYF
few,TRBJ1-5,TRBV12-5,TRBD1,TGTGCTAGTGGTTTGGGGGACAGTAGCAATCAGCCCCAGCATTTT,CASGLGDSSNQPQHF
once,TRBJ1-6,TRBV10-3,-,TGTGCCATCACGGCGGATCCCAGTTCACCCCTCCACTTT,CAITADPSSPLHF
-,TRBJ2-1,TRBV10-2,-,TGCGCCAGCAGTGGTCGGGTTAGCAATGAGCAGTTCTTC,CASSGRVSNEQFF
-,TRBJ1-1,TRBV11-2,-,TGTGCCCGGGGTAACACTGAAGCTTTCTTT,CARGNTEAFF
-,TRBJ2-7,TRBV27,-,TGTGCCAGCAGTTTATATACCGGTCGTCACGAGCAGTACTTC,CASSLYTGRHEQYF
-,TRBJ2-5,TRBV13,TRBD1,TGTGCCAGCAGCTCACGCGGACAGGGAAACCAAGAGACCCAGTACTTC,CASSSRGQGNQETQYF
-,TRBJ1-2,TRBV27,TRBD1,TGTGCCAGCAGTTTACAAGGGACAGATCAAACTTATGGCTACACCTTC,CASSLQGTDQTYGYTF
-,TRBJ1-4,TRBV25-1,-,TGTGCCAGCAGGGCGACAGGACATGCAACTAATGAAAAACTGTTTTTT,CASRATGHATNEKLFF
-,TRBJ2-7,TRBV19,-,TGTGCCAGTACTAACGGGGGGACACCTTCCTACGAGCAGTACTTC,CASTNGGTPSYEQYF
-,TRBJ1-2,TRBV7-6,-,TGTGCCAGCAGCTTAGATCCGGGTTACGGCTACACCTTC,CASSLDPGYGYTF
-,TRBJ2-4,TRBV7-9,-,TGTGCCAGCAGCCTCGGAGGAATACTAGCCAAAAACATTCAGTACTTC,CASSLGGILAKNIQYF
-,TRBJ1-5,TRBV30,-,TGTGCCTGGAGCCGGGACAACGAGAATCAGCCCCAGCATTTT,CAWSRDNENQPQHF
-,TRBJ2-1,TRBV7-9,-,TGTGCCAGCAGCCCCAACAGGGTTGGGTCCTACAATGAGCAGTTCTTC,CASSPNRVGSYNEQFF
-,TRBJ1-4,TRBV29-1,-,TGCAGCGTTGTTGGTGAGACATATACCCCGTTTTTT,CSVVGETYTPFF
-,TRBJ1-3,TRBV9,-,TGTGCCAGCAGCGAACAGGGTCCTCCTGGAAACACCATATATTTT,CASSEQGPPGNTIYF